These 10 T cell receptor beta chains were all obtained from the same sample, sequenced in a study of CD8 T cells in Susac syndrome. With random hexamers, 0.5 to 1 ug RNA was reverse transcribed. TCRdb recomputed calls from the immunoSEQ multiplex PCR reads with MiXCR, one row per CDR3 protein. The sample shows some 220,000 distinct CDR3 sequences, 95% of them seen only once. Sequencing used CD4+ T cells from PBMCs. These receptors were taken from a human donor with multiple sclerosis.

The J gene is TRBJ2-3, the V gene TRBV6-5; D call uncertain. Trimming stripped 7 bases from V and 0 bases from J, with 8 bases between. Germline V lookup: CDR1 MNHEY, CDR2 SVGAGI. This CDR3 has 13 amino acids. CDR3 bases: TGTGCCAGCACCATCCCGAGCACAGATACGCAGTATTTT. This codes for CASTIPSTDTQYF.

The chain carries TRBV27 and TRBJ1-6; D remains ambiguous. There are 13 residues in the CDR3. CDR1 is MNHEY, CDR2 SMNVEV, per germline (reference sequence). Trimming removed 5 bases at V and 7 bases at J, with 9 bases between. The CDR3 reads CASSGRSNSPLHF. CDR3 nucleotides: TGTGCCAGCAGTGGCAGGTCCAATTCACCCCTCCACTTT.

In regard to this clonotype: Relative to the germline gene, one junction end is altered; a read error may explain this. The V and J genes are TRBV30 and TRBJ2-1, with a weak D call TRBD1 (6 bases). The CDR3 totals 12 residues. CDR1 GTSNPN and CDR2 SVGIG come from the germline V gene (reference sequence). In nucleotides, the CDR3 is TGTGCCTGTAGTGGGGAAAGGGGGAGCCAGTTCTTC. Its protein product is CACSGERGSQFF. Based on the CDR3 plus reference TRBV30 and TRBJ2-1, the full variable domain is SQTIHQWPATLVQPVGSPLSLECTVEGTSNPNLYWYRQAAGRGLQLLFYSVGIGQISSEVPQNLSASRPQDRQFILSSKKLLLSDSGFYLCACSGERGSQFFGPGTRLTVL.

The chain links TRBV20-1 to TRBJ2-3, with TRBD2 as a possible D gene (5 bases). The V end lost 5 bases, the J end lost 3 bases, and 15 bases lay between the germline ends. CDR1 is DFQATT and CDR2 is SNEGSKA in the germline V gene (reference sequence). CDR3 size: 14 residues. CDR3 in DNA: TGCAGTGCTGGAAGAGGGTCCACAACAGATACGCAGTATTTT. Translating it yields CSAGRGSTTDTQYF.

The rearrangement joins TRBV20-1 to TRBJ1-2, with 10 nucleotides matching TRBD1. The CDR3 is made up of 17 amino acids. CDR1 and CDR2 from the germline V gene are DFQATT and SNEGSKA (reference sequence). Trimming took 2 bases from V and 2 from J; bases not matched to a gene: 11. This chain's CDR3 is CSARFRDRGESNYGYTF. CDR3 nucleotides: TGCAGTGCTAGATTCCGGGACAGGGGTGAGTCGAACTATGGCTACACCTTC.

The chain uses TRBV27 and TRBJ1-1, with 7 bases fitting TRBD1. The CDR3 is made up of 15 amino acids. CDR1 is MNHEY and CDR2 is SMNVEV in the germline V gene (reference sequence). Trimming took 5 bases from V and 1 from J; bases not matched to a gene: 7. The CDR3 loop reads CASSPPRTGNTEAFF. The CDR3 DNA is TGTGCCAGCAGTCCCCCCCGGACAGGGAACACTGAAGCTTTCTTT.

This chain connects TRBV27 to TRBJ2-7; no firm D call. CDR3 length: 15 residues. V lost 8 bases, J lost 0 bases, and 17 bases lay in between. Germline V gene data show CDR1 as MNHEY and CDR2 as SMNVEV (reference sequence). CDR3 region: CASQSTARSSYEQYF. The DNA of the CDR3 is TGTGCCAGCCAGTCCACGGCGCGATCCTCCTACGAGCAGTACTTC.

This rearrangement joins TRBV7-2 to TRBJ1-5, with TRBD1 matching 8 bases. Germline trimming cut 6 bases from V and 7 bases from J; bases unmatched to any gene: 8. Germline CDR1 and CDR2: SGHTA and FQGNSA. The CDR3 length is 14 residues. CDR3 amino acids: CASSGAGQGQPQHF. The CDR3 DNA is TGTGCCAGCAGTGGGGCTGGACAGGGACAGCCCCAGCATTTT.

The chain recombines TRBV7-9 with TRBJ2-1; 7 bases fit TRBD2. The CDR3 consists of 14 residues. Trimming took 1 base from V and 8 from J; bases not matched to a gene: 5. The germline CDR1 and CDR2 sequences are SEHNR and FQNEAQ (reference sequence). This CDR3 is CASSLGLALDEQFF. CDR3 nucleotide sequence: TGTGCCAGCAGCTTAGGACTAGCTCTCGATGAGCAGTTCTTC.

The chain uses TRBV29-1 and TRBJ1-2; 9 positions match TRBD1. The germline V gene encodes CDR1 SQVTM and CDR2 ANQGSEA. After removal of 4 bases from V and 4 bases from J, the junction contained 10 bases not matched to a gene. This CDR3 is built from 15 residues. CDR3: CSVGGQGPGSYGYTF. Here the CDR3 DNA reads TGCAGCGTTGGAGGACAGGGGCCAGGAAGCTATGGCTACACCTTC.